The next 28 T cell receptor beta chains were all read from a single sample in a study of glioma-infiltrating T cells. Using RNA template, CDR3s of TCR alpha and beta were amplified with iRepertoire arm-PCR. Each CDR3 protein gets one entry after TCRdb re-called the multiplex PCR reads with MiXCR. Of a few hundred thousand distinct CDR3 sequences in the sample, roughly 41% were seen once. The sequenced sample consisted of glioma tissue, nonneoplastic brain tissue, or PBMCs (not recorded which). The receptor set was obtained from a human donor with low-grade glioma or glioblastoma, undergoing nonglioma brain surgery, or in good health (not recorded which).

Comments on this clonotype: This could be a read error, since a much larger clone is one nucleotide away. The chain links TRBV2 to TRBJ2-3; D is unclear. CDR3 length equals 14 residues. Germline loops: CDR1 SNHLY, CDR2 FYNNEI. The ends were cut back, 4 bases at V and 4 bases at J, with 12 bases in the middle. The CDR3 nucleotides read TGTGCCAGCAGTGTAAGCTTGGCCGCAGATACGCAGTATTTT. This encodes CASSVSLAADTQYF.

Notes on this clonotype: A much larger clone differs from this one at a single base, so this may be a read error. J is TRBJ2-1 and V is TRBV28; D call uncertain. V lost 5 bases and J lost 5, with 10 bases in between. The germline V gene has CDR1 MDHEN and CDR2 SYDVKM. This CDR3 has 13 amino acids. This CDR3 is CASSPSADNEQFF. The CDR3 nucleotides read TGTGCCAGCAGTCCCTCTGCGGACAATGAGCAGTTCTTC.

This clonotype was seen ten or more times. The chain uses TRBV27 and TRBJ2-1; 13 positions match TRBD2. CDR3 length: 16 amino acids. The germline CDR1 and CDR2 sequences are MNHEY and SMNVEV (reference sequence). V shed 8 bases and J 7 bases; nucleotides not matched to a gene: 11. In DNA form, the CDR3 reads TGTGCCAGCCGAACTAGCGGGAGGGCCTCTTATAATGAGCAGTTCTTC. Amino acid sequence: CASRTSGRASYNEQFF.

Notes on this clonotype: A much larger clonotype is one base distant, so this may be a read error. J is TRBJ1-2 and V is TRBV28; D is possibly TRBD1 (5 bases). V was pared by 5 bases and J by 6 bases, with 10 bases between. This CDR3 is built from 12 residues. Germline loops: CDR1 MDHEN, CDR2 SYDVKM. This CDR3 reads CASSTTANGYTF. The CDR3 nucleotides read TGTGCCAGCAGTACGACAGCCAATGGCTACACCTTC.

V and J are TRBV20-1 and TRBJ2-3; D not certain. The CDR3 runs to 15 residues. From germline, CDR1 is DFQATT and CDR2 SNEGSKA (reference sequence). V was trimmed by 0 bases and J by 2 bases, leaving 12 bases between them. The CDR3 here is CSARDGRIPTDTQYF. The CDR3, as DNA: TGCAGTGCTAGAGATGGACGGATCCCCACAGATACGCAGTATTTT.

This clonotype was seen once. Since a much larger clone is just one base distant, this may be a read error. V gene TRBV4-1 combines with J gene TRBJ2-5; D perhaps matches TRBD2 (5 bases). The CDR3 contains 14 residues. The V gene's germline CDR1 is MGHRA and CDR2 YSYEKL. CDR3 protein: CASSQDNSRETKYF. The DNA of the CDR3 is TGCGCCAGCAGCCAAGATAACTCGAGGGAGACCAAGTACTTC.

CDR3 loop: CASSLDQLAGANEQFF. CDR3 in DNA: TGTGCCAGCAGCTTAGATCAGTTAGCGGGAGCAAATGAGCAGTTCTTC. The V call is TRBV11-3, the J call TRBJ2-1; 9 nucleotides match TRBD2. The CDR3 has 16 residues. Germline V gene lookup returns CDR1 SGHNT and CDR2 YENEEA. Trimming at V came to 0 bases and at J to 7 bases, leaving 7 bases not matched to a gene.

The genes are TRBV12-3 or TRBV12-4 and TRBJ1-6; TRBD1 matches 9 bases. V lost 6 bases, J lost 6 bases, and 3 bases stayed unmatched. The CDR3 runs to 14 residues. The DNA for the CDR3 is TGTGCCAGCAGGCCGGGACAGGGTAATTCACCCCTCCACTTT. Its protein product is CASRPGQGNSPLHF.

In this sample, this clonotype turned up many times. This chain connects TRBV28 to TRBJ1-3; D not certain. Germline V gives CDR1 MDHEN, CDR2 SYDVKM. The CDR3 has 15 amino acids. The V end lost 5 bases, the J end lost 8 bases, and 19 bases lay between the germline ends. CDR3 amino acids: CASSRVSRIPDTIYF. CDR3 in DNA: TGTGCCAGCAGTCGCGTCTCCAGGATCCCAGACACCATATATTTT.

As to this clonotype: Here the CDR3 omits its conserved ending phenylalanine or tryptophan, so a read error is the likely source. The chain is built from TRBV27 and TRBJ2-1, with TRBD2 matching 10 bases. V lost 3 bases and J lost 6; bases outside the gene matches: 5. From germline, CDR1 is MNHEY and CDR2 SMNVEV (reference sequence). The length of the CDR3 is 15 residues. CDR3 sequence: CASSFGLAGVNEQFL. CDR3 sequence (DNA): TGTGCCAGCAGTTTCGGGCTAGCGGGAGTCAATGAGCAGTTCCTC.

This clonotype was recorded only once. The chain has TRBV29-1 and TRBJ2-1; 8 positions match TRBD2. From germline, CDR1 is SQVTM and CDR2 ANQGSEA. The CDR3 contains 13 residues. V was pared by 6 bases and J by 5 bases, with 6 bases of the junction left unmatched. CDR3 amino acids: CSVDLAGNNEQFF. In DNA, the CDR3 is TGCAGCGTCGATCTAGCGGGTAACAATGAGCAGTTCTTC.

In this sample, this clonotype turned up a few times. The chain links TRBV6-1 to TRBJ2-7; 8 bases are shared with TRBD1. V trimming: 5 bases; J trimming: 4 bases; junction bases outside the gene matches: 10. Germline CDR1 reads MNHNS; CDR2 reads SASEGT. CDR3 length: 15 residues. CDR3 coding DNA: TGTGCCAGCAGTTCCATCCGGGACAGGAGATACGAGCAGTACTTC. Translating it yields CASSSIRDRRYEQYF.

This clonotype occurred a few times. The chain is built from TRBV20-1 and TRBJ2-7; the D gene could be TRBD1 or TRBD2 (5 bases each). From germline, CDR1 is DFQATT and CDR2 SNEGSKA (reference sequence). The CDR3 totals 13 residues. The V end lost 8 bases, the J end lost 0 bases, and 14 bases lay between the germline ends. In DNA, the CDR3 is TGCAGTCCCATCCAGGGAGCCTCCTACGAGCAGTACTTC. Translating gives CSPIQGASYEQYF.

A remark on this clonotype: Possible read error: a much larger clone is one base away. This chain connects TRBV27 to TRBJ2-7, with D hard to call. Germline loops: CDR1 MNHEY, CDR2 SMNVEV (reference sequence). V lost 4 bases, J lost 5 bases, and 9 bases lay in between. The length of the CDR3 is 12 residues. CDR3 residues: CASSYPGDEQYF. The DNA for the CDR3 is TGTGCCAGCAGTTACCCAGGCGACGAGCAGTACTTC.

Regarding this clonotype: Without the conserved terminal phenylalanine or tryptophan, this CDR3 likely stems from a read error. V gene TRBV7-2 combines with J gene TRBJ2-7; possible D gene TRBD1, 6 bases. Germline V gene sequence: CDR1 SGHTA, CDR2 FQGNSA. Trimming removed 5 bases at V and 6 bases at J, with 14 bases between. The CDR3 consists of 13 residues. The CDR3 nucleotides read TGTGCCAGCAGCCCATACAGGGTTGGCGAGCAGTACCTC. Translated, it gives CASSPYRVGEQYL.

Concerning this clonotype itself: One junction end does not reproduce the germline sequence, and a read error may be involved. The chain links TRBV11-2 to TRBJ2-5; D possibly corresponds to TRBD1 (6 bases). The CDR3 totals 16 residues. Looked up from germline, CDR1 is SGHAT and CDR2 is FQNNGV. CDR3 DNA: TGTGCCAGCAGCTCTAGACCGGACAGCTTCCAAGAGGCCCAGTACTTC. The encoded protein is CASSSRPDSFQEAQYF.

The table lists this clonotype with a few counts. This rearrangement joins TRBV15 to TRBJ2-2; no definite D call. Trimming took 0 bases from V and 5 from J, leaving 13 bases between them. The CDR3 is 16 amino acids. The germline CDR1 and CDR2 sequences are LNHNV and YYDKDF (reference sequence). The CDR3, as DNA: TGTGCCACCAGCAGAGATTTGGGTTTCGGGACCGGGGAGCTGTTTTTT. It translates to CATSRDLGFGTGELFF.

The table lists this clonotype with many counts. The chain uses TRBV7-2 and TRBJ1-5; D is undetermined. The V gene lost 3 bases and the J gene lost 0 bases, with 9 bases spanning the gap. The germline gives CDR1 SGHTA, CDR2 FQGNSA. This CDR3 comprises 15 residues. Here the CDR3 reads CASSFSGPSNQPQHF. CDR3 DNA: TGTGCCAGCAGCTTTAGCGGCCCTAGCAATCAGCCCCAGCATTTT.

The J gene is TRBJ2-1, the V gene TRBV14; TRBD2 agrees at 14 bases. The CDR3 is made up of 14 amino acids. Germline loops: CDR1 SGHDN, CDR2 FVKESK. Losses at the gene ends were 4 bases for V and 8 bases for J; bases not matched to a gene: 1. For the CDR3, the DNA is TGTGCCAGCAGCCGACTAGCGGGAGGGGATGAGCAGTTCTTC. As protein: CASSRLAGGDEQFF.

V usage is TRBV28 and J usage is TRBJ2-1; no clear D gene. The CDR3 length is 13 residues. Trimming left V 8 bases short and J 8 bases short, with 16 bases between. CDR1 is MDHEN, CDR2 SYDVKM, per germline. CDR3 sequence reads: CASVSSAPHEQFF. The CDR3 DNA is TGTGCCAGCGTTAGTTCGGCCCCCCATGAGCAGTTCTTC. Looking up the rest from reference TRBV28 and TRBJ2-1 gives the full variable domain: DVKVTQSSRYLVKRTGEKVFLECVQDMDHENMFWYRQDPGLGLRLIYFSYDVKMKEKGDIPEGYSVSREKKERFSLILESASTNQTSMYLCASVSSAPHEQFFGPGTRLTVL.

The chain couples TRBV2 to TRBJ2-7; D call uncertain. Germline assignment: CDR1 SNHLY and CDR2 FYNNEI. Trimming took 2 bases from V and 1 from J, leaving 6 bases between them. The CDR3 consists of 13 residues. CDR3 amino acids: CASSENASYEQYF. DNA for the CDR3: TGTGCCAGCAGTGAAAACGCATCCTACGAGCAGTACTTC. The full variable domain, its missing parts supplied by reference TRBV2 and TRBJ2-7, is EPEVTQTPSHQVTQMGQEVILRCVPISNHLYFYWYRQILGQKVEFLVSFYNNEISEKSEIFDDQFSVERPDGSNFTLKIRSTKLEDSAMYFCASSENASYEQYFGPGTRLTVT.

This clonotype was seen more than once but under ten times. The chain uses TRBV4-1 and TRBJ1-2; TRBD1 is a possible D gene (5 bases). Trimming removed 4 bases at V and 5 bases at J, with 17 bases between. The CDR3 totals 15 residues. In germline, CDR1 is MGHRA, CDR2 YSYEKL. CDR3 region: CASSRSPEGTYGYTF. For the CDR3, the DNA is TGCGCCAGCAGCCGGTCCCCGGAAGGGACTTATGGCTACACCTTC.

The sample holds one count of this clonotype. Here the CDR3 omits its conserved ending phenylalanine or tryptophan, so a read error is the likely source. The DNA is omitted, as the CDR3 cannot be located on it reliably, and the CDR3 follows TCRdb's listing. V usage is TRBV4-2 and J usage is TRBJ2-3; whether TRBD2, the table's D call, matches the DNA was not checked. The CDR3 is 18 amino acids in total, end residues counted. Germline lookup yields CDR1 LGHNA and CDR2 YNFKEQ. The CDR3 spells CASSQAQRELGVTDTRYL.

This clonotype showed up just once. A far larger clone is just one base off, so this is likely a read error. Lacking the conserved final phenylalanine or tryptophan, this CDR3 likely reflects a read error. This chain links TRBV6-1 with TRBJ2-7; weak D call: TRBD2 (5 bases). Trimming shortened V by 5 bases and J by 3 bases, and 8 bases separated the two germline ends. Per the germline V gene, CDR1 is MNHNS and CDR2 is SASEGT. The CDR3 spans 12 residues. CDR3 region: CASSSGGYEQYL. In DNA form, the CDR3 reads TGTGCCAGCAGTTCTGGAGGCTACGAGCAGTACCTC.

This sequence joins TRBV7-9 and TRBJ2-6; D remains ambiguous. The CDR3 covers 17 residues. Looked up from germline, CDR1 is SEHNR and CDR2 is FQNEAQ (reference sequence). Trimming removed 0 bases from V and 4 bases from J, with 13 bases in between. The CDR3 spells CASSLATGPWGANVLTF. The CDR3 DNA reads TGTGCCAGCAGCTTAGCGACGGGCCCCTGGGGGGCCAACGTCCTGACTTTC.

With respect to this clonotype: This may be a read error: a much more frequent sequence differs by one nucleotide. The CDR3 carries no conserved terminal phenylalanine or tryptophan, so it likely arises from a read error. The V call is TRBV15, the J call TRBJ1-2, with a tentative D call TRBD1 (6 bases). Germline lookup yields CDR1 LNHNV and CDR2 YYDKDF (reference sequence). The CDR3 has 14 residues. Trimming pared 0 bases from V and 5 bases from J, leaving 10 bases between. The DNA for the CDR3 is TGTGCCACCAGCAGAGAAGGGGGGGCATATGGCTACACCTCC. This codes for CATSREGGAYGYTS.

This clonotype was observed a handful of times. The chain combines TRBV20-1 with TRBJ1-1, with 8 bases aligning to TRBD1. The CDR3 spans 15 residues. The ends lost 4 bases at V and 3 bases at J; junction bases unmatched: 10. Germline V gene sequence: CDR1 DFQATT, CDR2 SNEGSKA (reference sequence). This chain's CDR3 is CSATVPTGGDTEAFF. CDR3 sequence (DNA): TGCAGTGCTACCGTCCCCACAGGGGGGGACACTGAAGCTTTCTTT.

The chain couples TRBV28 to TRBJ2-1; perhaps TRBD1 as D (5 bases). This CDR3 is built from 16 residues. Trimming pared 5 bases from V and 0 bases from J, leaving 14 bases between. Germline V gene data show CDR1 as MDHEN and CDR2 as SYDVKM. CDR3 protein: CASSSGAVASYNEQFF. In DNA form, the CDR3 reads TGTGCCAGCAGTAGTGGGGCGGTAGCCTCCTACAATGAGCAGTTCTTC.